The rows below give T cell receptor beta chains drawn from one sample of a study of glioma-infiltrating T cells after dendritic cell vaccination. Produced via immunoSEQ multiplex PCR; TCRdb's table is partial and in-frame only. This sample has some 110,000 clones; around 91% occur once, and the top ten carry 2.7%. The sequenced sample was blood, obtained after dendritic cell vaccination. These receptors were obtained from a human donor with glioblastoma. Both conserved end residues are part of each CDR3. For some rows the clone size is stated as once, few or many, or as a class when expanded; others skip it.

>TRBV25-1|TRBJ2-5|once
CASSSGPGAYQETQYF
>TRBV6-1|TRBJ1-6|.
CASSDGGLNSPLHF
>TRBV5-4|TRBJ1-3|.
CASSFDTRDTIYF
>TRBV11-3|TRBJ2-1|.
CASSSDREREGPFNEQFF
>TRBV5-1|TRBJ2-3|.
CASSLAGRTDTQYF
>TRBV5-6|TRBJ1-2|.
CASSLRDINYGYTF
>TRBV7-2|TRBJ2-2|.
CASSFDSFTGELFF
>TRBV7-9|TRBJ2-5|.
CASSLAGGREETQYF
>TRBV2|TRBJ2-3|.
CASSVGTSGGGHSDTQYF
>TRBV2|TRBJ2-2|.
CASSPSPLELFF
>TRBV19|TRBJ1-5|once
CASSIGGPEAQHF
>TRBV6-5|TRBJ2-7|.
CASSYRDRASYEQYF
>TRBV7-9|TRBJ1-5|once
CASSLSSGTGSQPQHF
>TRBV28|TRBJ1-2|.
CASRDRDGYTF
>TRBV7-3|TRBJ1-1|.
CASSPRPVGGEAFF
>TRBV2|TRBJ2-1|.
CASSRTSGYNEQFF
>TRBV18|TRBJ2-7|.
CASSARTGAGEQYF
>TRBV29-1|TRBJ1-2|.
CSTQGDIYGYTF
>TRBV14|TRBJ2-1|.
CASSGRASAYNEQFF
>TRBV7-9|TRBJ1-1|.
CASSPGTRAEAFF
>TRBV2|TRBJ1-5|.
CASSEGWARQSNQPQHF
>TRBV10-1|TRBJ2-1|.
CASSVGLAGVAYNEQFF
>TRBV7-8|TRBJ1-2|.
CASSLTSIVGSYGYTF
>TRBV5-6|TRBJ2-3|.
CASSFASGYDTQYF
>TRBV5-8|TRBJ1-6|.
CASSLSGGYNSPLHF
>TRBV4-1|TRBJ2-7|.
CASSRTGQTSPQYGEYF
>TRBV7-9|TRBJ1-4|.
CASSLIGGSNEKLFF
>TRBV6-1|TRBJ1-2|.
CASSEDGRDYGYTF
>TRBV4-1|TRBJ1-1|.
CASSQVDRMNTEAFF
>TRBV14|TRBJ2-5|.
CASSQDWGEETQYF
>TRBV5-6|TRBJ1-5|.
CASSVDRGRGPQHF
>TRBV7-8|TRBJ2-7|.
CASSGKAIAREQYF
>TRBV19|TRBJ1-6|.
CASSIAQGVDNSPLHF
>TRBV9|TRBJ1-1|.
CASSVGGEGTEAFF
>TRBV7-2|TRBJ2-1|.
CASSLSGTSGGGYNEQFF
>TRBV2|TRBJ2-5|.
CASSTGTEQETQYF
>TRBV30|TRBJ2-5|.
CAWSALGGEETQYF
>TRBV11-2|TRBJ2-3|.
CASSPYRAADTQYF
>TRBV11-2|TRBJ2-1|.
CASSFGTGGLNEQFF
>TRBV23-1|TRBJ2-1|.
CASSQSIVTSGRYNNEQFF